The sequence of this TCR beta chain was determined in a study of CD8+CD57+ T cells in acquired aplastic anemia. At the level of the study: Sorted CD4+ and CD8+ cells yielded around 3.2 ug of DNA on average. Points from the study as a whole: The study identified around 28 CD8+ CDR3 sequences shared by patients and controls.

Genomic DNA templated the TCR beta VDJ and CDR3 profiling. TCRdb processed the reads anew with MiXCR; each CDR3 protein has one entry. The sample lists about 160,000 distinct CDR3 sequences; about 48% were seen once. V was clipped by 2 bases and J by 5 bases, with 15 bases between them. The length of the CDR3 is 15 residues. The V gene's germline CDR1 is SEHNR and CDR2 FQNEAQ (reference sequence). Comments on this clonotype: Its antigen remains unidentified. This likely comes from a read error, as the CDR3 has no conserved phenylalanine or tryptophan at its end.

Patients chosen for sequencing had shown CD8+CD57+ cell expansion by flow cytometry. Patients uniformly had severe acquired aplastic anemia. The origin of this receptor is a human donor with aplastic anemia. The sequencing sample was made of sorted CD4+, CD8+, or CD8+CD57+ T cells (not recorded which) from PBMCs. This chain connects TRBV7-9 to TRBJ2-5, with D perhaps TRBD2 (6 bases). The CDR3 DNA reads TGTGCCAGCAGCTTACCAGATAGCGGAGCTGAGACCCAGTACTCC. Amino acid sequence: CASSLPDSGAETQYS.